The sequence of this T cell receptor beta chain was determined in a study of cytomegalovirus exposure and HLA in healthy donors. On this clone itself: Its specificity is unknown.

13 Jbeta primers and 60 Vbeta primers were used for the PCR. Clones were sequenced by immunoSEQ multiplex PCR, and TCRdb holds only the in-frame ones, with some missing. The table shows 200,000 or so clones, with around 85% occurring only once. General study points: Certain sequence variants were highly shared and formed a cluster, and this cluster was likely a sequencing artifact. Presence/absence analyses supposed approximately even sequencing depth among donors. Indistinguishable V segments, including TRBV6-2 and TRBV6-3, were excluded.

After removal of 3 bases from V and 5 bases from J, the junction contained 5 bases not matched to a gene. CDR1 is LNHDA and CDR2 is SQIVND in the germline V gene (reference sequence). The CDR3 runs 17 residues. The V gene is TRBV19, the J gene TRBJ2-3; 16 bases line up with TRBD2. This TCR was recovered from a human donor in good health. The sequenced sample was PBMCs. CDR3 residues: CASSIGTSGRGRDTQYF. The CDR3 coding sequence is TGTGCCAGTAGTATCGGGACTAGCGGGAGGGGTAGAGATACGCAGTATTTT.